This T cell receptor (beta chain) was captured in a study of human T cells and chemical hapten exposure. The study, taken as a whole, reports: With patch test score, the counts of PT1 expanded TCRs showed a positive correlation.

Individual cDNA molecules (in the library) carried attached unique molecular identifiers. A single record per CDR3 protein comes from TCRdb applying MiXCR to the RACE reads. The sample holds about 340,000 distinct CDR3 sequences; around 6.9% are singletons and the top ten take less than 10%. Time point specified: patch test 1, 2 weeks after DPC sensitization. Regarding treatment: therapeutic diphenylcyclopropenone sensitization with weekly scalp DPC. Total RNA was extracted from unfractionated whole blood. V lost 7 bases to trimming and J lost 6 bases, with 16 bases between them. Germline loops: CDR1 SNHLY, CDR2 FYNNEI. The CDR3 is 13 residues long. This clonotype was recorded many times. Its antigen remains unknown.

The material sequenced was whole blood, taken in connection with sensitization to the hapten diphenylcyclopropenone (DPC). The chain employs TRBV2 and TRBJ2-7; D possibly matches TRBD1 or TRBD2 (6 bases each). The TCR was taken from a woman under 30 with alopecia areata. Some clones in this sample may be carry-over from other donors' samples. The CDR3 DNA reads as TGTGCCAGCAACGGGGGCAGGGCTGGCGAGCAGTACTTC. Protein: CASNGGRAGEQYF.